Reported below is one T cell receptor (beta chain). This sample is part of a study of blood T cell repertoires in COVID-19. Study background: Specimens from acute and convalescent COVID-19 originated in the United States, Italy and Spain. In each case, the material was cDNA or gDNA derived from T cells, B-cell-depleted T cells, or PBMCs.

Trimming shortened V by 6 bases and J by 7 bases, and 13 bases separated the two germline ends. CDR1 ENHRY and CDR2 SYGVKD come from the germline V gene. The CDR3 spans 13 residues. As processed by the authors: It was from reference gene primer amplification that nucleated cell counts were estimated. Profiling relied on immunoSEQ multiplex PCR, and the TCRdb table lists in-frame clones only, not all of them. V and J calls and clone size follow that table, whereas D and trimming were derived from the DNA. Counted here are tens of thousands of clones, roughly four fifths occurring once; the ten biggest clones make up around an eighth.

The sequence was collected from a human donor in a cohort sampled during active COVID-19. The rearrangement links TRBV10-3 to TRBJ2-1; D is possibly TRBD2 (6 bases). The material sequenced was peripheral blood. The CDR3 nucleotides read TGTGCCATCAGGTTGGGGGGAGGAAATGAGCAGTTCTTC. It specifies CAIRLGGGNEQFF.